Described below is a single TCR delta chain sequence and its context. This clone was counted only a few times. The specificity of this receptor is unknown. Per-base qualities were not stored, and no clone one base away is much larger. The germline V gene supplies CDR1 GEAIGNYY and CDR2 EKD. V lost 0 bases and J lost 0 bases, and the count of bases not matched to a germline gene is 11. The CDR3 spans 21 residues, from the cysteine through the phenylalanine. The kept DNA is CDR3 alone, 63 bases in frame from the first base. This entry comes from a study of gamma-delta T cells after stem cell transplantation listed by TCRdb under 2016. Library prep was done by RT-PCR. TCRdb shows the sequencer as Illumina MiSeq. TCRdb reran clone calling on the public reads with CATT; rows sharing one DNA sequence were then combined. The sample has about 11,000 delta-chain clones on record, around two fifths of them singletons. 2.8% of the sample lies in the top ten.

The sample consisted of gamma-delta T cells. The sequence joins TRDV2 to TRDJ3, with 9 bases in between that match TRDD3. The sequence derives from a human donor. It is not recorded whose cells these are; they may come from a transplant donor. The bases read TGTGCCTGTGACACCATCTGGGGGATGCATACGAGCTCCTGGGACACCCGACAGATGTTTTTC. This is translated as CACDTIWGMHTSSWDTRQMFF.